This record looks at one T cell receptor (beta chain) sequence and its context. The CDR3 spans 16 residues. Per germline, CDR1 SGHNT and CDR2 YYREEE (reference sequence). The V end lost 1 base, the J end lost 0 bases, and 13 bases lay between the germline ends. The data belong to a study of T cell repertoires in cytomegalovirus infection. TCRdb redid the calling of the reads with MiXCR, one entry per CDR3 protein. The sample has approximately 290,000 distinct CDR3 sequences, over 20% seen once; the top ten hold about 14%. The sample taken for sequencing was PBMCs. The TCR originated in a human donor in good health (CMV status not recorded). Some clones in this sample may be carry-over from other donors' samples. The rearrangement links TRBV5-4 to TRBJ1-1; tentatively, D is TRBD1 (6 bases). CDR3 sequence: CASSLPTGSMNTEAFF. CDR3 DNA sequence: TGTGCCAGCAGCTTGCCGACAGGATCGATGAACACTGAAGCTTTCTTT.